This TCR beta chain was sequenced during a study of beta chain features in type 1 diabetes (dated by TCRdb to 2016 to 2018). About the full investigation: Mean age, gender distribution, total cell number and subset yield were not different between patients and healthy donors. Across all samples, approximately 100 million sorted cells were examined, and cell number per subset correlated strongly with RNA yield. Regulatory and stem cell-like memory subsets were isolated from only 8 patients and about 8 healthy donors, whereas naive and central memory subsets came from all 30 or so donors. The study compared TCRB repertoires of sorted circulating CD4+ T cell subsets between recently diagnosed type 1 diabetes patients and matched healthy donors. What the research found in general, with its limitations: Patients with type 1 diabetes made fewer insertions and deleted more nucleotides at VDJ recombination sites, implying thymic rearrangement abnormalities. Because cDNA was sequenced instead of genomic DNA, activated cells with high expression could be over-represented, although the groups did not differ in activation or CD3 levels. Type 1 diabetes patients showed a moderate but significant shortening of TCRB CDR3 length in all four CD4+ subsets. Because small numbers of individuals were included in the HLA sub-analyses, any influence of HLA type on TCRB rearrangement was left unresolved. The naive, central memory and regulatory TCRB repertoires appeared to resemble one another more closely among patients than among healthy donors. PCR may preferentially amplify shorter templates, but because patient and control samples were amplified and corrected together, any resulting skew would affect both groups equally.

The entire isolated RNA was reverse transcribed using the High Capacity cDNA Reverse Transcription Kit, and thus expressed TCRB transcripts were sequenced. Deep immunoSEQ sequencing was performed on naive, central memory and regulatory T cell samples, with an average of roughly 3.6 million total reads per sample. Sorted cells were lysed in RLT buffer and RNA was extracted with DNase-treated RNeasy Micro or Mini kits, depending on cell number. Each cell subset was processed separately to prevent cross-contamination, with patient and healthy donor samples processed together. TCRB sequences were amplified from cDNA with the immunoSEQ multiplex PCR, producing 87-bp fragments spanning the CDR3 region. Sequencing of the amplicons was done on the Illumina HiSeq platform. In the paper's pipeline: Synthetic template baselines were used to correct PCR bias computationally, reads within Hamming distance 2 were collapsed together, and singletons that could not be merged were discarded. Reads were aligned against IMGT so that V, D and J genes, CDR3 length and insertions or deletions at six rearrangement sites could be assigned. Within each subset, clonotype counts were normalized to the number of sorted cells before true diversity and Gini coefficients were calculated with the tcR R package. Repertoire sharing was quantified using the overlap coefficient calculated on TCRB nucleotide sequences. Out-of-frame TCRB sequences from naive cells were analyzed to stand in for the pre-selection repertoire. The table comes from immuneACCESS by way of TCRdb, which keeps in-frame sequences with V and J called. Part of the clones is missing from these tables; in studies checked, under half for an unresolved V gene and the rest for unknown reasons. From that table come the V and J calls and clone size; the DNA was used to work out D and trimming. The sample yields roughly 450,000 clones; about an eighth were counted once. Together, the top ten hold approximately 0.045% of the sample.

Remarks on this clone: No antigen is known for it. No base quality information exists; no much larger clone differs at one position.

From each donor, a single peripheral blood sample of about 100 mL on average was drawn into heparinised tubes. Using a panel that included CD45RO, CCR7, CD25, CD127, CD95 and CD27, naive, central memory, regulatory and stem cell-like memory CD4+ T cells were sorted on a BD FACSAria II. All sorted populations exceeded 95% purity. PBMCs were isolated immediately by Lymphoprep density gradient centrifugation and stained directly without culture. So that batch effects would be minimized, each experiment stained and sorted samples in pairs, pairing one healthy donor with one patient. The germline V gene encodes CDR1 PRHDT and CDR2 FYEKMQ (reference sequence). Taken from cysteine to phenylalanine, the CDR3 has 14 residues. Left in the record is the CDR3 DNA by itself, 42 bases read in frame from the first base. The junction carries 15 bases between V and J, which are trimmed by 10 bases and 2 bases respectively.

Sequenced material: naive CD4+ T cells from blood. What this sample's cell subset or site label stands for: true naive CD4+ T cells. Recombination connected TRBV13 to TRBJ1-3; confidence is insufficient to name the D gene. This receptor was obtained from a woman between 18 and 29 years old in good health. The encoded CDR3 is CATLLGIAGNTIYF. The DNA reads TGTGCCACCCTTTTAGGGATCGCTGGAAACACCATATATTTT.